The rows below give T cell receptor beta chains drawn from one sample of a study of blood T cell repertoires in COVID-19. The repertoire was sequenced with immunoSEQ multiplex PCR; TCRdb's copy has only in-frame clones and lacks some. The sample includes some 69,000 clones, approximately 80% seen only once; the top ten take roughly 2.5%. The sequenced sample was peripheral blood. These receptors were obtained from an elderly man with active or convalescent COVID-19. Each CDR3 is given with its conserved first and last residue. The order of the fields is D gene, clone size, V gene, J gene, CDR3 DNA, CDR3 protein. The D gene is left open where the match is weak. The size entry is marked missing in some rows and otherwise reads once, few, many or a size class.

.	.	TRBV27	TRBJ2-1	TGTGCCAGCAGTTTACGCGGAAACAACAATGAGCAGTTCTTC	CASSLRGNNNEQFF
.	few	TRBV19	TRBJ1-1	TGTGCCAGTAGTGTGGACACGAACACTGAAGCTTTCTTT	CASSVDTNTEAFF
.	few	TRBV18	TRBJ1-2	TGTGCCAGCTCACCACCCCCTCAGACAACTAACTATGGCTACACCTTC	CASSPPPQTTNYGYTF
TRBD2	.	TRBV9	TRBJ2-3	TGTGCCAGCAGCGTACGGTCCGCGGGAGGAGGAGATACGCAGTATTTT	CASSVRSAGGGDTQYF
.	.	TRBV19	TRBJ1-1	TGTGCCAGTAGTTGGGGCAGGGAAAACACTGAAGCTTTCTTT	CASSWGRENTEAFF
TRBD1	few	TRBV6-2/TRBV6-3	TRBJ2-2	TGTGCCAGCAGCCGGACAGGGGGTTCCGGGGAGCTGTTTTTT	CASSRTGGSGELFF
.	once	TRBV12-5	TRBJ1-1	TGTGCTAGTGGTTTGAAGCGGGGGCCTCTCAACACTGAAGCTTTCTTT	CASGLKRGPLNTEAFF
.	once	TRBV29-1	TRBJ1-1	TGCAGCGTTGCCCATCGTGTCAGGAAGAACACTGAAGCTTTCTTT	CSVAHRVRKNTEAFF
.	.	TRBV7-8	TRBJ1-5	TGTGCCAGCAGCGGAACCGGAGGGGATCAGCCCCAGCATTTT	CASSGTGGDQPQHF
.	.	TRBV6-6	TRBJ1-3	TGTGCCAGCAGTACTCGTTTGAGGGTAGGAAACACCATATATTTT	CASSTRLRVGNTIYF
.	.	TRBV13	TRBJ2-1	TGTGCCAGCAGCCTCGGGCTAGCGAGTGAGCAGTTCTTC	CASSLGLASEQFF
.	.	TRBV2	TRBJ2-5	TGTGCCAGCAGTCTAGCATTGGTAGCGACCCAGTACTTC	CASSLALVATQYF
.	.	TRBV6-5	TRBJ1-2	TGTGCCAGCAGTTCCGAAACGTGGGCAAACTATGGCTACACCTTC	CASSSETWANYGYTF
.	.	TRBV6-5	TRBJ1-6	TGTGCCAGCAGTTACGGACAGAGCCTTAATTCACCCCTCCACTTT	CASSYGQSLNSPLHF
TRBD1	.	TRBV28	TRBJ1-5	TGTGCCAGCAGTTTACAGACAGGGGTAAAACAGCCCCAGCATTTT	CASSLQTGVKQPQHF
.	.	TRBV2	TRBJ1-1	TGTGCCAGCAGGCGCGATCGGAGCACTGAAGCTTTCTTT	CASRRDRSTEAFF
.	once	TRBV2	TRBJ1-1	TGTGCCAGCTCGGGGGGAAGGGGCTTGAACACTGAAGCTTTCTTT	CASSGGRGLNTEAFF
.	.	TRBV30	TRBJ1-3	TGTGCCCACGGACAGACCTCTGGAAACACCATATATTTT	CAHGQTSGNTIYF
.	.	TRBV4-2	TRBJ2-2	TGTGCCAGCAGCCAAGCCACAGGGTTCCCGAACACCGGGGAGCTGTTTTTT	CASSQATGFPNTGELFF
.	.	TRBV3-1/TRBV3-2	TRBJ2-3	TGTGCCAGCAGCCAACGTTTCACAGATACGCAGTATTTT	CASSQRFTDTQYF
TRBD1	.	TRBV3-1/TRBV3-2	TRBJ1-2	TGTGCCAGCAGCCCGAGAGGGACAGGAGGCGGCTACACCTTC	CASSPRGTGGGYTF
.	.	TRBV5-4	TRBJ2-5	TGTGCCAGCAGCTTGGAACAGACCCAAGAGACCCAGTACTTC	CASSLEQTQETQYF
TRBD2	.	TRBV5-4	TRBJ2-1	TGTGCCAGCAGCGCGCCCAGCGGGGGGGCCAACAATGAGCAGTTCTTC	CASSAPSGGANNEQFF
.	.	TRBV6-5	TRBJ2-7	TGTGCCAGCAGTCCCCCGGGTAGGCCCTACGAGCAGTACTTC	CASSPPGRPYEQYF
.	.	TRBV5-1	TRBJ2-1	TGCGCCAGCAGCTTTATTCCAAAGAAGCACAATGAGCAGTTCTTC	CASSFIPKKHNEQFF
TRBD1	.	TRBV28	TRBJ1-2	TGTGCCAGCAGTAAAAGGGGACAGGGATCAGGGTACACCTTC	CASSKRGQGSGYTF
.	.	TRBV30	TRBJ1-5	TGTGCCTGGAGCTGGGCCGGAGGAAATCAGCCCCAGCATTTT	CAWSWAGGNQPQHF
.	.	TRBV28	TRBJ2-3	TGTGCCAGCGAACAGGGCACAGATACGCAGTATTTT	CASEQGTDTQYF
.	.	TRBV12-3/TRBV12-4	TRBJ1-2	TGTGCCAGCAGTTTATTCGGTCAGGGGATCTACACCTTC	CASSLFGQGIYTF
TRBD2	.	TRBV3-1/TRBV3-2	TRBJ2-2	TGTGCCAGCAGCCAGGTCGGGGGGGCAAGCAACACCGGGGAGCTGTTTTTT	CASSQVGGASNTGELFF
.	few	TRBV27	TRBJ2-1	TGTGCCAACGAAGACGAGGACAATGAGCAGTTCTTC	CANEDEDNEQFF
.	.	TRBV15	TRBJ1-2	TGTGCCACCACCCAAGGCGGGGGGCCTGGCTATGGCTACACCTTC	CATTQGGGPGYGYTF
TRBD1	.	TRBV5-6	TRBJ2-6	TGTGCCAGCAGCGTCCCGGGACAGGGAACGGGGGCCAACGTCCTGACTTTC	CASSVPGQGTGANVLTF
.	.	TRBV18	TRBJ2-5	TGTGCCAGCTCACCAGGGGCCCGAGAGACCCAGTACTTC	CASSPGARETQYF
.	.	TRBV6-2/TRBV6-3	TRBJ1-6	TGTGCCAGCAGTTACGTGGGAGGTTCACCCCTCCACTTT	CASSYVGGSPLHF
TRBD2	.	TRBV5-1	TRBJ2-7	TGCGCCAGCAGCTTGGAGGGAGGGAAAGCCTACGAGCAGTACTTC	CASSLEGGKAYEQYF
.	.	TRBV7-2	TRBJ1-5	TGTGCCAGCAACATGGGCCAGGCACGGCCCCAGCATTTT	CASNMGQARPQHF
TRBD1	.	TRBV2	TRBJ2-3	TGTGCCAGCAACCCCGACAGGGTAGTAACAGATACGCAGTATTTT	CASNPDRVVTDTQYF
TRBD1	.	TRBV4-1	TRBJ1-1	TGCGCCAGCAGCCAGGGACAGGTATTTTCAAACACTGAAGCTTTCTTT	CASSQGQVFSNTEAFF
.	.	TRBV28	TRBJ2-3	TGTGCCAGCAGTTTATCGGGAGATACGCAGTATTTT	CASSLSGDTQYF
TRBD1	.	TRBV29-1	TRBJ2-6	TGCAGCGGGGACAGGGGGGCAAGCTCTGGGGCCAACGTCCTGACTTTC	CSGDRGASSGANVLTF
.	.	TRBV28	TRBJ1-3	TGTGCCAGCAGTCCGACAGCCTCTGGAAACACCATATATTTT	CASSPTASGNTIYF
.	.	TRBV5-1	TRBJ1-6	TGCGCCAGCAGCTTGTCTTCGCCTGCCAGCGATTCACCCCTCCACTTT	CASSLSSPASDSPLHF
TRBD1	.	TRBV9	TRBJ2-2	TGTGCCAGCACCCTCGGGACAGGGGCTAACACCGGGGAGCTGTTTTTT	CASTLGTGANTGELFF
.	.	TRBV6-2/TRBV6-3	TRBJ2-3	TGTGCCAGCAGTTACTTCGGCACAGATACGCAGTATTTT	CASSYFGTDTQYF
.	.	TRBV7-9	TRBJ2-7	TGTGCCAGCAGCTTAGTACAGGACTCCTACGAGCAGTACTTC	CASSLVQDSYEQYF
.	.	TRBV5-4	TRBJ2-5	TGTGCCAGCAGCCAGGGAAGAGAGACCCAGTACTTC	CASSQGRETQYF
TRBD2	.	TRBV6-2/TRBV6-3	TRBJ2-1	TGTGCCAGCAGTCCCTCGGGACTAGCGGGAGACAATGAGCAGTTCTTC	CASSPSGLAGDNEQFF
.	.	TRBV29-1	TRBJ2-5	TGCAGCGTTGATTTGACAGACCAAGAGACCCAGTACTTC	CSVDLTDQETQYF
TRBD1	.	TRBV3-1/TRBV3-2	TRBJ2-1	TGTGCCAGCAGCCAAGATCAAGGGACAGACCGCTCCTACAATGAGCAGTTCTTC	CASSQDQGTDRSYNEQFF
TRBD1	few	TRBV29-1	TRBJ2-7	TGCAGCGTTGAGGGGACAGGGGGTTACGAGCAGTACTTC	CSVEGTGGYEQYF
.	.	TRBV9	TRBJ2-2	TGTGCCAGCAGTCAAAACTCGAGGGCTGGGACCGGGGAGCTGTTTTTT	CASSQNSRAGTGELFF
TRBD1	.	TRBV27	TRBJ2-1	TGTGCCAGCGGTGGACAGGGGGGCTACAATGAGCAGTTCTTC	CASGGQGGYNEQFF
.	.	TRBV11-3	TRBJ2-7	TGTGCCAGCAGCCCCGAGGGCTACGAGCAGTACTTC	CASSPEGYEQYF
TRBD2	.	TRBV7-2	TRBJ2-2	TGTGCCAGCAGCTCCGGGGTAGCGGGGGCTTCCGGGGAGCTGTTTTTT	CASSSGVAGASGELFF
.	.	TRBV30	TRBJ2-5	TGTGCCTGGAGTCACACTGGGGGACTCCAAGAGACCCAGTACTTC	CAWSHTGGLQETQYF
.	.	TRBV5-6	TRBJ2-3	TGTGCCAGCAGCTGGGGGCCGCTTTTCACAGATACGCAGTATTTT	CASSWGPLFTDTQYF
.	.	TRBV5-6	TRBJ2-7	TGTGCCAGCACCTGGTGGCAGGGTACGTTGGGAGAGCAGTACTTC	CASTWWQGTLGEQYF
.	once	TRBV5-5	TRBJ2-3	TGTGCCAGCAGCTTGATTCTGGGAGGATCAGATACGCAGTATTTT	CASSLILGGSDTQYF
.	.	TRBV28	TRBJ2-4	TGTGCCAGCAGTTTACAGGGAGCCAAAAACATTCAGTACTTC	CASSLQGAKNIQYF